The 17 T cell receptor beta chains given below trace back to one sample, sequenced in a study of blood T cells in healthy people across ages (dated by TCRdb to between 2014 and 2017). The protocol used for the library was 5' RACE. Instrument on record: Illumina HiSeq 2500. A second PCR of roughly 7 to 12 cycles was run with a J-beta primer mix and a sample-barcoded 5' primer. TCRdb redid the processing of the public reads, applying fastp at Q25 and MiXCR, and retained in-frame beta chains. One record per CDR3 amino acid sequence lists the most common genes and DNA. This sample has hundreds of thousands of distinct CDR3 sequences in its table, and approximately 43% of those were observed once. In total, the top ten clones hold 20% to 25% of the sample. The sample comprised blood. The origin of the receptors is a woman aged 55-75 years in good health.

The chain combines TRBV7-2 with TRBJ1-2; 8 bases align to TRBD1. The trim removed 5 bases at V and 4 bases at J, leaving 6 bases unmatched. The germline CDR1 and CDR2 sequences are SGHTA and FQGNSA. The CDR3 consists of 14 residues. The CDR3 coding sequence is TGTGCCAGCAGCCGGACAGGGAGTGGCTATGGCTACACCTTC. This codes for CASSRTGSGYGYTF. Combining the CDR3 with reference TRBV7-2 and TRBJ1-2 gives the whole variable domain GAGVSQSPSNKVTEKGKDVELRCDPISGHTALYWYRQSLGQGLEFLIYFQGNSAPDKSGLPSDRFSAERTGGSVSTLTIQRTQQEDSAVYLCASSRTGSGYGYTFGSGTRLTVV.

There are a few counts of this clonotype. J is TRBJ2-1 and V is TRBV5-1; D may be TRBD2 (6 bases). V shed 0 bases and J shed 4 bases, with 14 bases lying between them. Germline CDR1 SGHRS, CDR2 YFSETQ. This CDR3 spans 16 amino acids. For the CDR3, the DNA is TGCGCCAGCAGCTTGGCCTCTGGGGGGACTTACAATGAGCAGTTCTTC. Translated: CASSLASGGTYNEQFF.

This clonotype was counted between two and nine times. V is TRBV10-1 and J is TRBJ2-7; unclear D gene. CDR1 is WNHNN and CDR2 is SYGVQD in the germline V gene (reference sequence). The V end was cut by 11 bases, the J end by 6 bases, with 14 bases between. CDR3 length equals 11 residues. The CDR3 DNA reads TGCGCCTCTGGATCTAGTGGCGAGCAGTACTTC. Amino acid sequence: CASGSSGEQYF.

This chain connects TRBV11-2 to TRBJ2-5; tentative D call: TRBD1 (5 bases). The J call may not be correct, given that the DNA end is closer to TRBJ2-7. This CDR3 contains 15 residues. The germline CDR1 and CDR2 sequences are SGHAT and FQNNGV. In nucleotides, the CDR3 is TGTGCCAGCAGCTTGGGGAACAGGAAGCTCTACGAGCAGTACTTC. It codes for CASSLGNRKLYEQYF.

To note about this clonotype: A much larger clone lies one base from this, so it may be a read error. The genes are TRBV5-1 and TRBJ2-7; 11 bases match TRBD1. V lost 3 bases and J lost 0; bases outside the gene matches: 2. This CDR3 has 15 amino acids. Germline CDR1 and CDR2: SGHRS and YFSETQ. This chain's CDR3 is CASSWGTGGSYEQYF. In nucleotides, the CDR3 is TGCGCCAGCAGCTGGGGGACAGGGGGCTCCTACGAGCAGTACTTC.

Turning to this clonotype: One end of the junction fails to match germline, which may point to a read error. CDR3: CASSLDGPGGYYEQYF. The CDR3 nucleotides read TGTGCCAGCAGTTTAGATGGCCCGGGAGGGTACTACGAGCAGTACTTC. This chain links TRBV7-8 with TRBJ2-5; 8 nucleotides match TRBD2. The J call is in doubt because the DNA end fits TRBJ2-7 better. This CDR3 has 16 residues. Germline V lookup: CDR1 SGHVS, CDR2 FQNEAQ.

V usage is TRBV12-3 or TRBV12-4 and J usage is TRBJ2-2, with 10 positions matching TRBD2. Trimming cost V 3 bases and J 6 bases; bases outside gene matches: 4. The CDR3 spans 15 residues. The CDR3 DNA sequence: TGTGCCAGCAGTTTTTCGCTAGCGGGAGCCGGGGAGCTGTTTTTT. As protein: CASSFSLAGAGELFF.

This clonotype was seen more than once but under ten times. The gene calls are TRBV3-1 and TRBJ2-7, with a possible D match to TRBD1 (6 bases). The V end lost 2 bases, the J end lost 1 base, and 12 bases lay between the germline ends. Germline CDR1 and CDR2: LGHDT and YNNKEL (reference sequence). This CDR3 is built from 15 residues. CDR3: CASSQPSRGSYEQYF. CDR3 bases: TGTGCCAGCAGCCAACCATCCAGGGGATCCTACGAGCAGTACTTC.

A few counts support this clonotype. The V call is TRBV28, the J call TRBJ2-5, with D unresolved. There are 15 residues in the CDR3. Trimming shortened V by 3 bases and J by 1 base, and 12 bases separated the two germline ends. Germline V CDR1 and CDR2: MDHEN, SYDVKM. Here the CDR3 reads CASSLAGAGQETQYF. CDR3 coding DNA: TGTGCCAGCAGTTTGGCAGGTGCCGGCCAAGAGACCCAGTACTTC.

This clonotype was counted a few times. As DNA, the CDR3 is TGTGCCGTAGACAGGGAACTCTCTGGAAACACCATATATTTT. It is translated as CAVDRELSGNTIYF. The chain joins TRBV2 to TRBJ1-3, with 7 positions matching TRBD1. Per the germline V gene, CDR1 is SNHLY and CDR2 is FYNNEI. V lost 11 bases and J lost 0; bases outside the gene matches: 7. The CDR3 extends over 14 amino acids.

This clonotype was detected a few times. The CDR3 is CASSNLTDTQYF. DNA for the CDR3: TGCGCCAGCAGCAACCTGACAGATACGCAGTATTTT. J is TRBJ2-3 and V is TRBV5-1; D remains ambiguous. CDR1 is SGHRS, CDR2 YFSETQ, per germline. V was shortened by 4 bases and J by 3 bases, with 6 bases between the two germline ends. The CDR3 sequence is 12 residues long.

This clonotype was found once. In DNA, the CDR3 is TGTGCCAGCAGCTTGAGGCCTACAGCGGGCAACTCCTACAATGAGCAGTTCTTC. Translated, it gives CASSLRPTAGNSYNEQFF. The chain links TRBV4-2 to TRBJ2-1, with D possibly TRBD2 on 6 matching bases. The germline CDR1 and CDR2 sequences are LGHNA and YNFKEQ. Trimming removed 5 bases at V and 0 bases at J, with 20 bases between. CDR3 length equals 18 residues.

This clonotype was recorded at least ten times. The chain combines TRBV21-1 with TRBJ2-5; the table gives TRBD1 as D, unverified against the DNA. TRBV21-1 is a documented pseudogene. This CDR3 contains 18 residues. The CDR3 DNA sequence: TGTGCCAGCAGCAAAGGAGGTCTGACCGGCCCCCGTCAAGAGACCCAGTACTTC. Its translation: CASSKGGLTGPRQETQYF.

This clonotype was seen repeatedly, ten times or more. The V call is TRBV7-2, the J call TRBJ2-7; TRBD2 agrees at 7 bases. V was pared by 3 bases and J by 1 base, with 6 bases of the junction left unmatched. The CDR3 totals 15 residues. Germline assignment: CDR1 SGHTA and CDR2 FQGNSA. The CDR3: CASSLGGSVSYEQYF. The CDR3 DNA reads TGTGCCAGCAGCTTGGGCGGGAGTGTGTCCTACGAGCAGTACTTC.

This clonotype was detected once. The chain joins TRBV12-3 or TRBV12-4 to TRBJ2-1; D remains unclear. Trimming took off 2 bases at V and 9 bases at J, with 11 bases between the two ends. The CDR3 consists of 13 residues. The CDR3 is CASSLTPTGEQFF. The CDR3, as DNA: TGTGCCAGCAGTTTAACTCCGACGGGTGAGCAGTTCTTC.

The chain carries TRBV27 and TRBJ2-6, with unresolved D. This CDR3 contains 17 residues. CDR1 is MNHEY, CDR2 SMNVEV, per germline (reference sequence). Deletions cut 1 base from V and 7 bases from J, with 17 bases between. The CDR3 region is CASSLFGGAFEANVLTF. DNA of the CDR3: TGTGCCAGCAGTTTATTTGGCGGAGCGTTCGAAGCCAACGTCCTGACTTTC.

This chain connects TRBV7-8 to TRBJ2-2; 8 bases agree with TRBD2. Germline-derived CDR1 and CDR2 are SGHVS and FQNEAQ. Trimming cost V 0 bases and J 0 bases; bases outside gene matches: 0. The length of the CDR3 is 16 residues. The CDR3 loop reads CASSLASGANTGELFF. Here the CDR3 DNA reads TGTGCCAGCAGCTTAGCTAGCGGGGCGAACACCGGGGAGCTGTTTTTT.